This T cell receptor (beta chain) is drawn from a study of blood T cell repertoires in COVID-19. At the level of the study: Some COVID-19 samples were acute and others convalescent; all came from the United States, Italy and Spain.

Clones were sequenced by immunoSEQ multiplex PCR, and TCRdb holds only the in-frame ones, with some missing. Counted here are 300,000 to 400,000 clones, roughly 85% occurring once; the ten biggest clones make up 1.9%. The study recruited exposed participants who had met a COVID-19 case within 2 weeks before entry. V lost 5 bases and J 10 bases, leaving 8 bases between the germline ends. This CDR3 has 10 amino acids. This clonotype originated in a woman in her 30s who had been exposed to COVID-19. The chain carries TRBV12-3 or TRBV12-4 and TRBJ1-1; D is unclear. Sequencing was done on a sample of PBMCs or T cells enriched from blood (not recorded which). The CDR3 reads CASSQFVAFF. The DNA of the CDR3 is TGTGCCAGCAGTCAATTTGTAGCTTTCTTT.